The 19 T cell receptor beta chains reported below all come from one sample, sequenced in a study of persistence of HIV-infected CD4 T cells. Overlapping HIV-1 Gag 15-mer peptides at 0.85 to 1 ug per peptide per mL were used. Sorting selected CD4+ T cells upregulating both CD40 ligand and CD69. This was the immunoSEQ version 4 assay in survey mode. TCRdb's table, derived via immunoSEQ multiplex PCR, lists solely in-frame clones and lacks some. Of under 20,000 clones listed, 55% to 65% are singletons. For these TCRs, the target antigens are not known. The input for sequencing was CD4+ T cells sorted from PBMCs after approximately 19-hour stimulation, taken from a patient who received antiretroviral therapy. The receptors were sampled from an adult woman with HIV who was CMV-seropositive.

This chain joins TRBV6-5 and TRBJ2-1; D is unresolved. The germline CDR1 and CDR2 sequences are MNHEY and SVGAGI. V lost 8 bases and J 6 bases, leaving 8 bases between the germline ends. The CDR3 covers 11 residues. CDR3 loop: CASGLSNEQFF. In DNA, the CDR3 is TGTGCCAGCGGTCTCTCCAATGAGCAGTTCTTC.

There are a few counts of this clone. CDR3 nucleotides: TGTGCCAGCAGCTCGAGAGGACGGCCCTATGGCTACACCTTC. Protein: CASSSRGRPYGYTF. This sequence joins TRBV7-9 and TRBJ1-2; D not resolved. CDR3 length: 14 amino acids. Trimming removed 4 bases from V and 4 bases from J, with 13 bases in between. Germline lookup yields CDR1 SEHNR and CDR2 FQNEAQ (reference sequence).

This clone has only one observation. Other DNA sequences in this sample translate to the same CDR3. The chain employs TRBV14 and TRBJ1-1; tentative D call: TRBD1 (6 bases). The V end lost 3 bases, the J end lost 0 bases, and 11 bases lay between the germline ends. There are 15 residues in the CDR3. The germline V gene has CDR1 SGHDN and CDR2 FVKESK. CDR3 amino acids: CASSQTQGMNTEAFF. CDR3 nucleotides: TGTGCCAGCAGCCAGACACAGGGTATGAACACTGAAGCTTTCTTT.

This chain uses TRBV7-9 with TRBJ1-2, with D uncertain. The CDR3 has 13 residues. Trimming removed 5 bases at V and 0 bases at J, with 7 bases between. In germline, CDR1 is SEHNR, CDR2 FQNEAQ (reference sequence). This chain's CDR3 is CASSLLANYGYTF. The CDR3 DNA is TGTGCCAGCAGCCTTCTCGCTAACTATGGCTACACCTTC.

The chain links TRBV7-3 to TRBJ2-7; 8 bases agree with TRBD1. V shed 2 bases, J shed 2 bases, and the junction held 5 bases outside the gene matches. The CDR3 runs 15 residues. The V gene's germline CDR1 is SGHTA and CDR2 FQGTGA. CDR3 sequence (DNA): TGTGCCAGCAGCTTATCAGGACAGGGCGCCTACGAGCAGTACTTC. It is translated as CASSLSGQGAYEQYF.

The CDR3 loop is CASSERGGPNQPQHF. In DNA form, the CDR3 reads TGTGCCAGCAGTGAACGTGGGGGCCCCAATCAGCCCCAGCATTTT. The chain couples TRBV6-1 to TRBJ1-5; D is possibly TRBD1 (6 bases). Germline assignment: CDR1 MNHNS and CDR2 SASEGT. V gave up 2 bases and J gave up 3 bases, with 11 bases separating them. This CDR3 has 15 amino acids.

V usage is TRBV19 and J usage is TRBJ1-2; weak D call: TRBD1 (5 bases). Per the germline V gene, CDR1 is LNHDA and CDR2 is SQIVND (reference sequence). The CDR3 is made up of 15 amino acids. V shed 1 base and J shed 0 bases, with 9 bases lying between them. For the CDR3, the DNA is TGTGCCAGTAGTATAGCGACAGACCCTAACTATGGCTACACCTTC. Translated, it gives CASSIATDPNYGYTF.

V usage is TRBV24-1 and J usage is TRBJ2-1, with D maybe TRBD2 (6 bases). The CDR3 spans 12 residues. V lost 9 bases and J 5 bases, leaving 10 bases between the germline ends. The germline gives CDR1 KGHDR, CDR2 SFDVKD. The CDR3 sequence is CATRDSNNEQFF. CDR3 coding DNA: TGTGCCACCCGGGACTCGAACAATGAGCAGTTCTTC.

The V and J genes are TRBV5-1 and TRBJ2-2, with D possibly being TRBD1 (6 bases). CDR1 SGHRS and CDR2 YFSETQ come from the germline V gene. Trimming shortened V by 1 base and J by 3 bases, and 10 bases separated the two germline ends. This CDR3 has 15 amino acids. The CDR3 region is CASSLMTGDTGELFF. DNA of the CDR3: TGCGCCAGCAGCTTGATGACAGGAGACACCGGGGAGCTGTTTTTT. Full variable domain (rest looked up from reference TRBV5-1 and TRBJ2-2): KAGVTQTPRYLIKTRGQQVTLSCSPISGHRSVSWYQQTPGQGLQFLFEYFSETQRNKGNFPGRFSGRQFSNSRSEMNVSTLELGDSALYLCASSLMTGDTGELFFGEGSRLTVL.

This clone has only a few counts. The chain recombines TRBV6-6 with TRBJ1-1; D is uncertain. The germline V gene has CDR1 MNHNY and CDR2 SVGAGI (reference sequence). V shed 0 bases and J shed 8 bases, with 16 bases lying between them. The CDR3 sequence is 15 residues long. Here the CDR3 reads CASSYSYPGQLEAFF. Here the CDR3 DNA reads TGTGCCAGCAGTTACTCTTACCCCGGGCAACTGGAAGCTTTCTTT.

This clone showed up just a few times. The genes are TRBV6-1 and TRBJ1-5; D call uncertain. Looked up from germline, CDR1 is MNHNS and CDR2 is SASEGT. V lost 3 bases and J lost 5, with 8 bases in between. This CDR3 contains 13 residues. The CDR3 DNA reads TGTGCCAGCAGTGATCAGGTCCATCAGCCCCAGCATTTT. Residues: CASSDQVHQPQHF.

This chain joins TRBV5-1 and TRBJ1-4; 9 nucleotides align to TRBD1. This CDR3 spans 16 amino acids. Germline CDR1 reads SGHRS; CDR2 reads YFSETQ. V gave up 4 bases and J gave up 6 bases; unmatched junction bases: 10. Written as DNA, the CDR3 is TGCGCCAGCAGCGTAATAACAGGGGGCGCCGATGAAAAACTGTTTTTT. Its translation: CASSVITGGADEKLFF.

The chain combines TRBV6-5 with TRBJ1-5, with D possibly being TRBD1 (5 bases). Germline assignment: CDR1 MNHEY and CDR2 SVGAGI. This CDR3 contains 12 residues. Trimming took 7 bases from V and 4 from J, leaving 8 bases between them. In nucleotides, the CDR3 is TGTGCCAGCATGGGGACTAATCAGCCCCAGCATTTT. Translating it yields CASMGTNQPQHF.

The CDR3 nucleotides are TGTGCCAGTACCCAAAACCGGCGGAATAACAGGGCCAGTCTAAACGTCGCTGAAGCTTTCTTT. Translating gives CASTQNRRNNRASLNVAEAFF. This rearrangement joins TRBV19 to TRBJ1-1; TRBD1 might be the D (6 bases). Looked up from germline, CDR1 is LNHDA and CDR2 is SQIVND (reference sequence). The CDR3 covers 21 residues. The germline V and J ends were trimmed by 7 bases and 6 bases, with 39 bases remaining between them.

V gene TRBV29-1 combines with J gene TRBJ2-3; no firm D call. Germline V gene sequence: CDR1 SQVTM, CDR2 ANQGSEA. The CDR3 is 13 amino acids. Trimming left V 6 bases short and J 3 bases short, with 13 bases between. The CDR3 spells CSVFGGMTDTQYF. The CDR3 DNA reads TGCAGCGTCTTCGGCGGTATGACAGATACGCAGTATTTT.

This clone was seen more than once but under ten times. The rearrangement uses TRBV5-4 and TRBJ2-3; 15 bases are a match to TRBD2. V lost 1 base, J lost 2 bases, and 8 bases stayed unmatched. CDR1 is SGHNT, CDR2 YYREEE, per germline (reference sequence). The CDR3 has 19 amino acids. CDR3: CASSLSIGTSGGTTDTQYF. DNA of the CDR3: TGTGCCAGCAGCTTGTCAATCGGGACTAGCGGGGGGACCACAGATACGCAGTATTTT.

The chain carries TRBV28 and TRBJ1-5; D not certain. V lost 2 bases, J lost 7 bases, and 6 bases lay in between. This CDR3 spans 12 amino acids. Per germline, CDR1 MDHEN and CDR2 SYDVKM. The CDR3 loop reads CASSLEVQPQHF. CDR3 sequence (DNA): TGTGCCAGCAGTTTAGAGGTCCAGCCCCAGCATTTT.

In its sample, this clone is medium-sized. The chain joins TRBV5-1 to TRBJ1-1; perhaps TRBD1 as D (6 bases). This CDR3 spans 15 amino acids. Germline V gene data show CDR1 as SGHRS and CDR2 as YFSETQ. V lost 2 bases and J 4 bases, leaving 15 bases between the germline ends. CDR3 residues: CASSFDRSDLTEAFF. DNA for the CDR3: TGCGCCAGCAGCTTCGACAGGTCAGACCTCACTGAAGCTTTCTTT.

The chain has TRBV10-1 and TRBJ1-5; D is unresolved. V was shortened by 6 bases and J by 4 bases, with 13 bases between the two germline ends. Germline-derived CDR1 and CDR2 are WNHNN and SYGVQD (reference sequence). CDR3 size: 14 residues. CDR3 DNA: TGCGCCAGCAGGAAGGAGACCCTGAATCAGCCCCAGCATTTT. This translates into CASRKETLNQPQHF.